The 13 T cell receptor beta chains in this list originate from one sample, sequenced in a study of blood T cell repertoires in COVID-19. The repertoire was sequenced with immunoSEQ multiplex PCR; TCRdb's copy has only in-frame clones and lacks some. Among around 250,000 clones listed, around 83% were seen once. The source material was peripheral blood. Every receptor here comes from a young woman with acute or convalescent COVID-19.

This rearrangement joins TRBV3-1 (or the pseudogene TRBV3-2) to TRBJ2-2; TRBD2 is a possible D gene (5 bases). V gave up 2 bases and J gave up 7 bases, with 8 bases separating them. The CDR3 is 13 amino acids. Per the germline V gene, CDR1 is LGHDT and CDR2 is YNNKEL (reference sequence). The CDR3 here is CASSQPSGGELFF. The CDR3 DNA follows: TGTGCCAGCAGCCAACCGAGCGGCGGGGAGCTGTTTTTT.

The genes are TRBV11-3 and TRBJ2-5, with D perhaps TRBD2 (5 bases). CDR3 length equals 13 residues. Trimming removed 5 bases from V and 2 bases from J, with 9 bases in between. The germline gives CDR1 SGHNT, CDR2 YENEEA. In nucleotides, the CDR3 is TGTGCCAGCAGCGTAGGGAGTCAAGAGACCCAGTACTTC. It translates to CASSVGSQETQYF.

This chain connects TRBV28 to TRBJ1-1; D is perhaps TRBD1 (6 bases). Per germline, CDR1 MDHEN and CDR2 SYDVKM. CDR3 length: 13 residues. V was shortened by 3 bases and J by 5 bases, with 10 bases between the two germline ends. The CDR3 coding sequence is TGTGCCAGCAGTTTTGGAGGACAGACTGAAGCTTTCTTT. Protein sequence: CASSFGGQTEAFF.

The rearrangement links TRBV7-2 to TRBJ1-2; no clear D. Looked up from germline, CDR1 is SGHTA and CDR2 is FQGNSA. V was trimmed by 1 base and J by 3 bases, leaving 6 bases between them. This CDR3 has 13 amino acids. Here the CDR3 DNA reads TGTGCCAGCAGCTTAGAGCGAGACTATGGCTACACCTTC. It encodes CASSLERDYGYTF.

The chain links TRBV11-2 to TRBJ2-7, with 8 positions matching TRBD2. V gave up 1 base and J gave up 3 bases; unmatched junction bases: 5. The CDR3 totals 15 residues. Germline V gene sequence: CDR1 SGHAT, CDR2 FQNNGV. In DNA, the CDR3 is TGTGCCAGCAGCTTAGGTGGGGGACTAGTCTACGAGCAGTACTTC. Its protein is CASSLGGGLVYEQYF.

In this sample, this clone turned up once. The chain uses TRBV6-6 and TRBJ1-5; a possible D gene is TRBD1 (5 bases). The CDR3 is made up of 15 amino acids. Germline loops: CDR1 MNHNY, CDR2 SVGAGI (reference sequence). V lost 5 bases and J lost 4, with 15 bases in between. The CDR3 protein is CASSATASGNQPQHF. The CDR3 nucleotides are TGTGCCAGCAGTGCGACAGCCAGCGGGAATCAGCCCCAGCATTTT.

The genes are TRBV6-2 or TRBV6-3 and TRBJ2-7; no reliable D call. This CDR3 is built from 11 residues. V was cut by 3 bases and J by 6 bases, with 6 bases left in between. CDR1 and CDR2 from the germline V gene are MNHEY and SVGEGT. This CDR3 reads CASSYIREQYF. For the CDR3, the DNA is TGTGCCAGCAGTTATATTCGCGAGCAGTACTTC.

The chain has TRBV11-2 and TRBJ2-7, with TRBD2 matching 10 bases. This CDR3 is built from 15 residues. The trim removed 0 bases at V and 2 bases at J, leaving 1 base unmatched. Germline CDR1 is SGHAT and CDR2 is FQNNGV. The chain's CDR3 is CASSLELAGTYEQYF. The DNA for the CDR3 is TGTGCCAGCAGCTTAGAACTAGCGGGAACCTACGAGCAGTACTTC.

The table lists this clone with a few counts. The chain is built from TRBV29-1 and TRBJ1-3; D might be TRBD1 (5 bases). The V end lost 4 bases, the J end lost 2 bases, and 15 bases lay between the germline ends. The CDR3 has 15 residues. Germline V gene sequence: CDR1 SQVTM, CDR2 ANQGSEA. The CDR3 reads CSVGAEAGTGNTIYF. The CDR3 DNA reads as TGCAGCGTTGGGGCCGAGGCAGGGACTGGAAACACCATATATTTT. The entire variable domain, with the rest obtained from reference TRBV29-1 and TRBJ1-3, is as follows: SAVISQKPSRDICQRGTSLTIQCQVDSQVTMMFWYRQQPGQSLTLIATANQGSEATYESGFVIDKFPISRPNLTFSTLTVSNMSPEDSSIYLCSVGAEAGTGNTIYFGEGSWLTVV.

The rearrangement uses TRBV7-3 and TRBJ1-1; 10 nucleotides align to TRBD1. The CDR3 is made up of 15 amino acids. The germline V gene has CDR1 SGHTA and CDR2 FQGTGA. V lost 2 bases to trimming and J lost 7 bases; unmatched junction nucleotides: 7. For the CDR3, the DNA is TGTGCCAGCAGCTTATCCGGGACAGGGGCCTTTGAAGCTTTCTTT. It is translated as CASSLSGTGAFEAFF.

The chain couples TRBV11-3 to TRBJ2-2; D is uncertain. V lost 5 bases, J lost 5 bases, and 6 bases lay in between. This CDR3 is built from 12 residues. CDR1 and CDR2 (germline): SGHNT, YENEEA. The CDR3 bases are TGTGCCAGCAGCCCACTTACCGGGGAGCTGTTTTTT. Its translation is CASSPLTGELFF.

V usage is TRBV10-3 and J usage is TRBJ2-7, with D hard to call. The CDR3 extends over 11 amino acids. CDR1 ENHRY and CDR2 SYGVKD come from the germline V gene. CDR3: CAIDGPYEQYF. CDR3 in DNA: TGTGCGATTGATGGGCCCTACGAGCAGTACTTC.

The chain couples TRBV5-4 to TRBJ2-1, with D unclear. Trimming pared 0 bases from V and 3 bases from J, leaving 4 bases between. The CDR3 is 13 residues long. CDR1 is SGHNT, CDR2 YYREEE, per germline (reference sequence). The CDR3 loop reads CASSLALYNEQFF. DNA for the CDR3: TGTGCCAGCAGCTTGGCTCTCTACAATGAGCAGTTCTTC.